This T cell receptor (beta chain) comes out of a study of beta chain features in type 1 diabetes listed by TCRdb under 2018. Turning to the overall study: No differences in mean age, gender distribution, total cell number or subset yield were found between patients and healthy donors. Across all samples, approximately 100 million sorted cells were examined, and cell number per subset correlated strongly with RNA yield. In the study, TCRB repertoires of sorted circulating CD4+ T cell subsets from recently diagnosed type 1 diabetes patients were compared with those of matched healthy donors. Regulatory and stem cell-like memory subsets were isolated from only 8 patients and roughly 8 healthy donors, whereas naive and central memory subsets came from all 28 donors.

A few counts support this clone. Its recognized antigen is unknown. Base qualities were left out, and no much larger clone turns up one base away. All of the isolated RNA was reverse transcribed with the High Capacity cDNA Reverse Transcription Kit, so expressed TCRB transcripts were sequenced. Naive, central memory and regulatory T cell samples underwent deep immunoSEQ sequencing, averaging roughly 3.3 million total reads per sample. Sorted cells were lysed in RLT buffer, and RNA was extracted using DNase-treated RNeasy Micro or Mini kits according to cell number. Each cell subset was processed on its own to prevent cross-contamination, while patient and healthy donor samples were processed together. The immunoSEQ multiplex PCR was used to amplify TCRB sequences from cDNA, generating 87-bp fragments that spanned the CDR3 region. Amplicons were sequenced on the Illumina HiSeq platform. For the original study's pipeline: PCR bias was corrected computationally using synthetic template baselines, and reads within Hamming distance 2 were collapsed, with unmergeable singletons discarded. Reads were aligned against IMGT so that V, D and J genes, CDR3 length and insertions or deletions at six rearrangement sites could be assigned. Within each subset, clonotype counts were normalized to the number of sorted cells before true diversity and Gini coefficients were calculated with the tcR R package. Repertoire sharing was quantified using the overlap coefficient calculated on TCRB nucleotide sequences. As a proxy for the pre-selection repertoire, out-of-frame TCRB sequences from naive cells were analyzed. TCRdb carries this immuneACCESS record with in-frame sequences only. Its versions omit some clonotypes, under half of them owing to an unresolved V gene in the studies checked, with the rest unexplained. Clone size and the V and J calls come from that table; the DNA yielded D and trimming. For this sample there are 250,000 to 300,000 clones; about 13% appear just once. The ten largest make up 0.017% of the sample.

Each donor gave one peripheral blood draw, roughly 120 mL on average, collected into heparinised tubes. A BD FACSAria II was used to sort naive, central memory, regulatory and stem cell-like memory CD4+ T cells with a panel that included CD45RO, CCR7, CD25, CD127, CD95 and CD27. A purity above 98% was achieved for all sorted populations. PBMCs were isolated immediately by Lymphoprep density gradient centrifugation and stained directly without culture. So that batch effects would be minimized, each experiment stained and sorted samples in pairs, pairing one healthy donor with one patient. Here is what the overall study found, with its caveats: PCR might favor shorter templates, but patient and control samples were amplified and corrected together, so any skew would affect both groups equally. At VDJ recombination sites, type 1 diabetes patients had fewer insertions and more deleted nucleotides, which implies abnormalities in thymic rearrangement. Because cDNA was sequenced instead of genomic DNA, highly expressing activated cells could be over-represented, though the groups showed no difference in activation or CD3 levels. Only small numbers of individuals were included in the HLA sub-analyses, which left unresolved whether HLA type had any influence on TCRB rearrangement. Naive, central memory and regulatory TCRB repertoires appeared more similar among patients than among healthy donors. In all four CD4+ subsets, TCRB CDR3 length was moderately but significantly shorter in type 1 diabetes patients.

CDR1 and CDR2 (SQVTM, ANQGSEA) derive from the germline V gene. At the junction V is shortened by 4 bases and J by 0 bases, with 9 bases in between. There are 14 amino acids in the CDR3, from cysteine to phenylalanine inclusive. The only DNA kept is the CDR3, 42 bases in frame from the first base. The sequence joins TRBV29-1 to TRBJ2-2; the D gene is perhaps TRBD1, on 5 matching bases. The origin of this receptor is a man between 25 and 39 years old with type 1 diabetes. The material sequenced was naive CD4+ T cells from blood. The cell subset or site tag for this specimen amounts to: true naive CD4+ T cells. Here the CDR3 is given as CSVGWTTNTGELFF. At the DNA level, the sequence is TGCAGCGTTGGATGGACAACGAACACCGGGGAGCTGTTTTTT.